This T cell receptor beta chain was documented in a study of cytomegalovirus exposure and HLA in healthy donors. The CDR3 extends over 16 amino acids. Per the germline V gene, CDR1 is MGHRA and CDR2 is YSYEKL. J lost 5 bases, V lost 1 base, and 4 bases had no gene match. The study, taken as a whole, reports: The TCR clusters that emerged in the first cohort tended, a later analysis found, to co-occur in the 110 or so validation repertoires. For most TCR sequences rarity was the rule, although some public TCRs occurred in many donors. Both high specificity and high sensitivity reportedly marked the classifier's diagnosis of cytomegalovirus status.

Sequencing was performed with immunoSEQ multiplex PCR; in TCRdb, only in-frame clones are kept and a portion is missing. The sample holds fewer than 150,000 clones, just under 85% seen once. The study drew the donors from its roughly 120-subject validation cohort, separate from the roughly 710-subject first cohort. About this clone: Its antigen is not identified.

The chain carries TRBV4-1 and TRBJ2-5; 13 nucleotides line up with TRBD2. The material sequenced was PBMCs. The source is a man younger than 40 in good health and CMV-seropositive. DNA for the CDR3: TGCGCCAGCAGCCAAGGGACTAGCGGGGGATTGGAGACCCAGTACTTC. As protein: CASSQGTSGGLETQYF.